The 28 T cell receptor beta chains below were found in one sample sequenced in a study of T cell responses to AZD1222 COVID-19 vaccine. Profiled with immunoSEQ multiplex PCR; TCRdb holds only in-frame clones, not every one. The sample records approximately 100,000 clones, about 92% being singletons. The sequences come from peripheral blood, collected 28 days after the second AZD1222 dose. These receptors originate from an adult who received the AZD1222 COVID-19 vaccine.

This clone was seen only once. The rearrangement joins TRBV27 to TRBJ1-5; D remains unclear. Per the germline V gene, CDR1 is MNHEY and CDR2 is SMNVEV (reference sequence). Deletions cut 3 bases from V and 7 bases from J, with 10 bases between. CDR3 size: 13 residues. The CDR3 sequence: CASSLREEQPQHF. Here the CDR3 DNA reads TGTGCCAGCAGTTTGAGGGAGGAACAGCCCCAGCATTTT.

The J gene is TRBJ1-2, the V gene TRBV6-1; no firm D call. V lost 0 bases and J lost 8, with 13 bases in between. The V gene's germline CDR1 is MNHNS and CDR2 SASEGT. This CDR3 is built from 14 residues. The CDR3 DNA is TGTGCCAGCAGTGAAGCGGGCGCAGGAACCGGCTACACCTTC. It codes for CASSEAGAGTGYTF.

The chain recombines TRBV19 with TRBJ2-2; D is perhaps TRBD1 (5 bases). Trimming took off 7 bases at V and 0 bases at J, with 15 bases between the two ends. The germline CDR1 and CDR2 sequences are LNHDA and SQIVND (reference sequence). This CDR3 is 16 amino acids long. CDR3 coding DNA: TGTGCCAGTAATCCGGACACTCCCGCGAACACCGGGGAGCTGTTTTTT. Translating it yields CASNPDTPANTGELFF.

V and J are TRBV5-1 and TRBJ1-4; no definite D call. The CDR3 is made up of 14 amino acids. Germline-derived CDR1 and CDR2 are SGHRS and YFSETQ. V lost 1 base, J lost 8 bases, and 12 bases lay in between. In DNA, the CDR3 is TGCGCCAGCAGCTTGCCTGGCCTCACCGAAAAACTGTTTTTT. It codes for CASSLPGLTEKLFF.

The J gene is TRBJ1-1, the V gene TRBV11-3; the match to TRBD1 covers 8 bases. V lost 1 base to trimming and J lost 6 bases; unmatched junction nucleotides: 7. Germline V gives CDR1 SGHNT, CDR2 YENEEA. The CDR3 length is 15 residues. The CDR3: CASSLGGQDYAEAFF. CDR3 nucleotide sequence: TGTGCCAGCAGCTTAGGGGGACAGGATTACGCTGAAGCTTTCTTT.

The gene calls are TRBV2 and TRBJ2-7; TRBD2 might be the D (7 bases). CDR3 length equals 15 residues. Germline V gene lookup returns CDR1 SNHLY and CDR2 FYNNEI. Trimming shortened V by 1 base and J by 2 bases, and 12 bases separated the two germline ends. The CDR3 spells CASSEGGGSAYEQYF. CDR3 in DNA: TGTGCCAGCAGTGAAGGGGGGGGCAGCGCCTACGAGCAGTACTTC. The full variable domain, with the rest looked up from reference TRBV2 and TRBJ2-7, is EPEVTQTPSHQVTQMGQEVILRCVPISNHLYFYWYRQILGQKVEFLVSFYNNEISEKSEIFDDQFSVERPDGSNFTLKIRSTKLEDSAMYFCASSEGGGSAYEQYFGPGTRLTVT.

The rearrangement links TRBV4-1 to TRBJ1-4, with D possibly matching TRBD1 (5 bases). This CDR3 region has 15 residues. Germline V CDR1 and CDR2: MGHRA, YSYEKL. V shed 3 bases and J shed 5 bases, with 13 bases lying between them. Written as DNA, the CDR3 is TGCGCCAGCAGCCACGTTCGGCAGGGAAATGAAAAACTGTTTTTT. It encodes CASSHVRQGNEKLFF.

This clone has only one observation. The genes are TRBV3-1 (or the pseudogene TRBV3-2) and TRBJ1-1; D is ambiguous. Germline values: CDR1 LGHDT, CDR2 YNNKEL (reference sequence). The CDR3 loop spans 15 amino acids. Between the trimmed V and J ends, which lost 4 bases and 1 base, there was a span of 13 bases. The CDR3: CASSRRGFPNTEAFF. CDR3 sequence (DNA): TGTGCCAGCAGCCGACGGGGTTTCCCGAACACTGAAGCTTTCTTT.

The J gene is TRBJ1-1, the V gene TRBV7-2; no clear D. The V end lost 7 bases, the J end lost 2 bases, and 8 bases lay between the germline ends. Looked up from germline, CDR1 is SGHTA and CDR2 is FQGNSA. This CDR3 has 12 amino acids. CDR3 DNA sequence: TGTGCCAGCATCAAGCCTAACACTGAAGCTTTCTTT. Protein sequence: CASIKPNTEAFF. The full variable domain, its missing parts supplied by reference TRBV7-2 and TRBJ1-1, is GAGVSQSPSNKVTEKGKDVELRCDPISGHTALYWYRQSLGQGLEFLIYFQGNSAPDKSGLPSDRFSAERTGGSVSTLTIQRTQQEDSAVYLCASIKPNTEAFFGQGTRLTVV.

V and J are TRBV7-9 and TRBJ2-5, with 12 bases fitting TRBD2. Germline CDR1 SEHNR, CDR2 FQNEAQ (reference sequence). CDR3 length: 15 amino acids. V lost 6 bases to trimming and J lost 3 bases; unmatched junction nucleotides: 5. The CDR3 nucleotides are TGTGCCAGCAGAACTAGCGGGGGGAAGAAAGAGACCCAGTACTTC. Its protein product is CASRTSGGKKETQYF.

The chain joins TRBV6-5 to TRBJ1-6, with a tentative D call TRBD1 (5 bases). The length of the CDR3 is 14 residues. Germline V gene data show CDR1 as MNHEY and CDR2 as SVGAGI. The ends were cut back, 2 bases at V and 5 bases at J, with 7 bases in the middle. Written as DNA, the CDR3 is TGTGCCAGCAGTTACGCAGGGCATAATTCACCCCTCCACTTT. Its protein is CASSYAGHNSPLHF.

With respect to this clone: The same CDR3 also results from other DNA sequences found in this sample. The chain carries TRBV6-5 and TRBJ2-2; D call uncertain. This CDR3 has 12 amino acids. Germline V CDR1 and CDR2: MNHEY, SVGAGI. Trimming pared 5 bases from V and 1 base from J, leaving 2 bases between. CDR3 sequence: CASSQNTGELFF. CDR3 bases: TGTGCCAGCAGTCAGAACACCGGGGAGCTGTTTTTT.

The chain employs TRBV3-1 (or the pseudogene TRBV3-2) and TRBJ2-1; 10 nucleotides align to TRBD2. Germline V gene data show CDR1 as LGHDT and CDR2 as YNNKEL (reference sequence). This CDR3 is 12 amino acids long. V shed 4 bases, J shed 12 bases, and the junction held 3 bases outside the gene matches. As DNA, the CDR3 is TGTGCCAGCAGCCCCTTAGCGGGGGGGCAGTTCTTC. Translated, it gives CASSPLAGGQFF.

This chain uses TRBV12-3 or TRBV12-4 with TRBJ1-4; D is unresolved. This CDR3 has 12 amino acids. The V and J ends lost 3 bases and 7 bases respectively, with 6 bases between them. The CDR3 DNA sequence: TGTGCCAGCAGTTTCGGGAGTGAAAAACTGTTTTTT. Translated, it gives CASSFGSEKLFF.

V and J are TRBV19 and TRBJ1-2, with D possibly matching TRBD1 (5 bases). The V gene lost 4 bases and the J gene lost 5 bases, with 17 bases spanning the gap. CDR3 length: 15 residues. CDR1 is LNHDA and CDR2 is SQIVND in the germline V gene (reference sequence). The CDR3, as DNA: TGTGCCAGTAGTACAGAGATCGACAGACTGTATGGCTACACCTTC. This codes for CASSTEIDRLYGYTF.

This clone was counted once. This sequence joins TRBV3-1 (or the pseudogene TRBV3-2) and TRBJ1-5, with D possibly being TRBD1 (6 bases). V lost 8 bases and J 3 bases, leaving 14 bases between the germline ends. The CDR3 sequence is 14 residues long. Germline CDR1 LGHDT, CDR2 YNNKEL (reference sequence). DNA for the CDR3: TGTGCCAGCTCGGGGGGGCCTTACAATCAGCCCCAGCATTTT. Translation: CASSGGPYNQPQHF.

This rearrangement joins TRBV6-5 to TRBJ1-2; no clear D. Trimming pared 6 bases from V and 8 bases from J, leaving 22 bases between. The germline CDR1 and CDR2 sequences are MNHEY and SVGAGI. The CDR3 loop spans 15 amino acids. The CDR3 coding sequence is TGTGCCAGCAGCACCCTTACGTCGTGGATCGGAGGCTACACCTTC. Its translation: CASSTLTSWIGGYTF.

V and J are TRBV6-5 and TRBJ1-1; D is perhaps TRBD1 (5 bases). CDR3 length equals 15 residues. The germline V gene encodes CDR1 MNHEY and CDR2 SVGAGI. Trimming stripped 2 bases from V and 8 bases from J, with 18 bases between. The CDR3 sequence is CASSYDGAQGSEAFF. The DNA for the CDR3 is TGTGCCAGCAGTTACGATGGGGCTCAGGGATCAGAAGCTTTCTTT.

The chain recombines TRBV19 with TRBJ2-1, with unresolved D. The CDR3 is 14 amino acids. CDR1 and CDR2 (germline): LNHDA, SQIVND (reference sequence). Trimming took 3 bases from V and 5 from J, leaving 11 bases between them. The CDR3 sequence is CASSILPWDNEQFF. The CDR3 nucleotides read TGTGCCAGTAGTATCCTCCCTTGGGACAATGAGCAGTTCTTC. The complete variable domain, with remaining parts taken from reference TRBV19 and TRBJ2-1, reads DGGITQSPKYLFRKEGQNVTLSCEQNLNHDAMYWYRQDPGQGLRLIYYSQIVNDFQKGDIAEGYSVSREKKESFPLTVTSAQKNPTAFYLCASSILPWDNEQFFGPGTRLTVL.

This clone occurred a few times. The J gene is TRBJ1-2, the V gene TRBV4-3; the D gene is possibly TRBD1 (5 bases). V lost 0 bases to trimming and J lost 5 bases, with 13 bases between them. Germline-derived CDR1 and CDR2 are LGHNA and YSLEER. The CDR3 consists of 15 residues. In DNA form, the CDR3 reads TGCGCCAGCAGCCAAGACAGGGCGGCCTATTATGGCTACACCTTC. Its translation is CASSQDRAAYYGYTF.

This clone was seen just once. The rearrangement links TRBV7-9 to TRBJ1-1; D gene uncertain. Trimming left V 1 base short and J 2 bases short, with 2 bases between. Germline V gene data show CDR1 as SEHNR and CDR2 as FQNEAQ (reference sequence). CDR3 size: 12 residues. CDR3: CASSLDNTEAFF. The CDR3 DNA sequence: TGTGCCAGCAGCTTAGATAACACTGAAGCTTTCTTT.

The chain links TRBV27 to TRBJ1-2; TRBD1 matches at 7 bases. In germline, CDR1 is MNHEY, CDR2 SMNVEV (reference sequence). V lost 3 bases, J lost 4 bases, and 8 bases stayed unmatched. This CDR3 contains 15 residues. Here the CDR3 DNA reads TGTGCCAGCAGTTTTTACAGGGGCAGTCCCTATGGCTACACCTTC. Its translation: CASSFYRGSPYGYTF.

The J gene is TRBJ1-2, the V gene TRBV12-3 or TRBV12-4; D remains unclear. The CDR3 consists of 13 residues. Between the trimmed V and J ends, which lost 6 bases and 1 base, there was a span of 9 bases. The CDR3 DNA reads TGTGCCAGCAGCCCGGACGGTAACTATGGCTACACCTTC. It specifies CASSPDGNYGYTF.

V and J are TRBV11-2 and TRBJ2-1; TRBD2 aligns across 12 bases. Germline V gene lookup returns CDR1 SGHAT and CDR2 FQNNGV. This CDR3 is built from 14 residues. V gave up 5 bases and J gave up 7 bases; unmatched junction bases: 3. The CDR3 spells CASSRTSGANEQFF. The CDR3 coding sequence is TGTGCCAGCAGCCGGACTAGCGGGGCGAATGAGCAGTTCTTC.

The chain is built from TRBV9 and TRBJ1-1; D unresolved. The germline CDR1 and CDR2 sequences are SGDLS and YYNGEE. Between the trimmed V and J ends, which lost 3 bases and 1 base, there was a span of 16 bases. This CDR3 is 16 amino acids long. The CDR3 reads CASSGPSGAGNTEAFF. CDR3 bases: TGTGCCAGCAGCGGGCCCTCAGGAGCTGGGAACACTGAAGCTTTCTTT. Together with reference TRBV9 and TRBJ1-1, the CDR3 gives the full variable domain: DSGVTQTPKHLITATGQRVTLRCSPRSGDLSVYWYQQSLDQGLQFLIQYYNGEERAKGNILERFSAQQFPDLHSELNLSSLELGDSALYFCASSGPSGAGNTEAFFGQGTRLTVV.

The chain uses TRBV4-3 and TRBJ2-5, with 9 bases that match TRBD2. The CDR3 totals 18 residues. Germline loops: CDR1 LGHNA, CDR2 YSLEER. Trimming at V came to 4 bases and at J to 3 bases, leaving 15 bases not matched to a gene. In nucleotides, the CDR3 is TGCGCCAGCAGCCCCCAGGGAAGGTCGCGGGGGGGCAAAGAGACCCAGTACTTC. Amino acids: CASSPQGRSRGGKETQYF.

This clone was recorded only once. The rearrangement joins TRBV5-4 to TRBJ1-1; no firm D call. The CDR3 loop spans 15 amino acids. With 4 bases removed from V and 7 bases from J, the gap between germline ends came to 20 bases. Germline values: CDR1 SGHNT, CDR2 YYREEE (reference sequence). For the CDR3, the DNA is TGTGCCAGCAGCCAACAGATGGGTGGAACCGATGAAGCTTTCTTT. It encodes CASSQQMGGTDEAFF.

The chain links TRBV11-3 to TRBJ2-5, with 11 bases that match TRBD1. V shed 1 base, J shed 3 bases, and the junction held 4 bases outside the gene matches. CDR1 SGHNT and CDR2 YENEEA come from the germline V gene. CDR3 size: 16 residues. CDR3 in amino acids: CASSLALGQGEETQYF. DNA of the CDR3: TGTGCCAGCAGCTTAGCCCTGGGACAGGGGGAAGAGACCCAGTACTTC.